The rows below give T cell receptor beta chains drawn from one sample of a study of blood T cell repertoires in COVID-19. The protocol was immunoSEQ multiplex PCR, while the TCRdb copy is restricted to in-frame clones and leaves out a portion. The sample includes roughly 57,000 clones, about 87% of them seen just once. The sample comprised peripheral blood. These receptors originate from an older woman with COVID-19, enrolled during active disease. Each CDR3 is given with its conserved first and last residue. Fields, in order: J gene, D gene, clone size, V gene, CDR3 protein, CDR3 DNA. A D gene is named only where the DNA matches it firmly. Size values are once, few and many counts, or a class for expanded clones, and some rows have none.

>TRBJ1-2|TRBD1|NA|TRBV19
CASSRGQELPNYGYTF
TGTGCCAGTAGTCGCGGACAGGAGCTACCTAACTATGGCTACACCTTC
>TRBJ1-6|NA|NA|TRBV5-1
CASSLGEIREPRLHF
TGCGCCAGCAGCTTGGGTGAAATACGGGAGCCGCGGCTCCACTTT
>TRBJ2-7|TRBD2|NA|TRBV11-3
CASSSSGRAWKGYEQYF
TGTGCCAGCAGCTCTAGCGGGAGGGCCTGGAAGGGCTACGAGCAGTACTTC
>TRBJ1-5|NA|NA|TRBV19
CASNRAAWQPQHF
TGTGCCAGTAACAGGGCCGCTTGGCAGCCCCAGCATTTT
>TRBJ1-5|NA|medium-sized|TRBV2
CASRPNMDQPQHF
TGTGCCAGCAGGCCAAACATGGATCAGCCCCAGCATTTT
>TRBJ2-7|TRBD2|NA|TRBV3-1/TRBV3-2
CASSQGLAGVYEQYF
TGTGCCAGCAGTCAAGGGCTAGCGGGAGTCTACGAGCAGTACTTC
>TRBJ2-2|TRBD2|once|TRBV30
CAWSGTGTRGTGELFF
TGTGCCTGGAGCGGAACCGGGACTAGGGGCACCGGGGAGCTGTTTTTT
>TRBJ2-1|NA|few|TRBV28
CASTPSGSPSSYNEQFF
TGTGCCAGCACCCCCAGCGGGTCCCCTAGCTCCTACAATGAGCAGTTCTTC
>TRBJ1-1|NA|NA|TRBV23-1
CASIVWRDTEAFF
TGCGCCAGCATCGTGTGGAGAGACACTGAAGCTTTCTTT
>TRBJ1-5|NA|NA|TRBV5-5
CASSLLTDSNQPQHF
TGTGCCAGCAGCTTGTTGACAGATAGCAATCAGCCCCAGCATTTT
>TRBJ2-1|NA|NA|TRBV28
CASSFLQELNEQFF
TGTGCCAGCAGTTTCCTTCAGGAATTGAATGAGCAGTTCTTC
>TRBJ1-2|TRBD1|few|TRBV28
CASSFRTGHGYTF
TGTGCCAGCAGTTTCAGGACAGGGCATGGCTACACCTTC
>TRBJ2-1|TRBD1|NA|TRBV7-9
CASSTPVVHSVGRTGENEQFF
TGTGCCAGCAGCACTCCCGTGGTACACTCGGTGGGGCGGACAGGGGAGAATGAGCAGTTCTTC
>TRBJ2-7|NA|NA|TRBV6-1
CASSEWGAQQYF
TGTGCCAGCAGTGAATGGGGCGCCCAGCAGTACTTC
>TRBJ2-7|TRBD1|NA|TRBV11-3
CASSLTPTGTYYEQYF
TGTGCCAGCAGCTTAACACCGACAGGGACCTACTACGAGCAGTACTTC
>TRBJ1-4|TRBD1|NA|TRBV6-5
CASLDRGRNEKLFF
TGTGCCAGCCTAGACAGGGGACGAAATGAAAAACTGTTTTTT
>TRBJ1-6|TRBD1|NA|TRBV2
CASSFQQGNNSPLHF
TGTGCCAGCAGTTTTCAACAGGGGAATAATTCACCCCTCCACTTT
>TRBJ2-1|TRBD2|once|TRBV5-1
CASSGGLAGYNEQFF
TGCGCCAGCAGCGGGGGACTAGCGGGCTACAATGAGCAGTTCTTC
>TRBJ1-1|TRBD1|NA|TRBV13
CASSSPGTGGSEAFF
TGTGCCAGCAGCTCCCCCGGGACAGGGGGCTCTGAAGCTTTCTTT
>TRBJ2-3|NA|NA|TRBV18
CASSVTSTDTQYF
TGTGCCAGCTCAGTTACTAGCACAGATACGCAGTATTTT
>TRBJ1-3|TRBD1|NA|TRBV5-8
CASSTDREHTIYF
TGCGCCAGCAGCACCGACAGGGAACACACCATATATTTT
>TRBJ1-6|TRBD1|NA|TRBV2
CASSLGQALIPLHF
TGTGCCAGCAGCCTAGGACAGGCCTTGATTCCCCTCCACTTT
>TRBJ2-7|NA|NA|TRBV11-2
CASSPRTSGSYEQYF
TGTGCCAGCAGCCCCCGGACATCAGGGTCCTACGAGCAGTACTTC
>TRBJ2-7|TRBD1|NA|TRBV18
CASSRRQGFVSYEQYF
TGTGCCAGCTCACGGAGACAGGGTTTCGTTTCCTACGAGCAGTACTTC
>TRBJ2-2|NA|NA|TRBV11-2
CASSFFSVGSGWELFF
TGTGCCAGCAGCTTTTTTAGCGTCGGGTCGGGTTGGGAGCTGTTTTTT
>TRBJ1-5|NA|NA|TRBV2
CASSVGRGFGQPQHF
TGTGCCAGCAGTGTGGGTCGGGGTTTCGGTCAGCCCCAGCATTTT
>TRBJ2-1|TRBD1|NA|TRBV6-1
CASSEAGGTGYNEQFF
TGTGCCAGCAGTGAAGCGGGGGGGACAGGGTACAATGAGCAGTTCTTC
>TRBJ1-2|NA|NA|TRBV9
CASSTLARGGYGYTF
TGTGCCAGCAGCACCCTGGCCAGGGGCGGGTATGGCTACACCTTC
>TRBJ2-1|TRBD1|once|TRBV9
CASSVGGQDYNEQFF
TGTGCCAGCAGCGTAGGGGGACAGGATTACAATGAGCAGTTCTTC
>TRBJ1-2|NA|NA|TRBV18
CASSPDAGANYGYTF
TGTGCCAGCTCACCCGACGCGGGTGCAAACTATGGCTACACCTTC
>TRBJ2-1|NA|NA|TRBV5-1
CASKSNGISYNEQFF
TGCGCCAGCAAGTCTAACGGGATATCCTACAATGAGCAGTTCTTC
>TRBJ1-4|NA|NA|TRBV19
CASSIGHGGNEKLFF
TGTGCCAGTAGTATAGGTCATGGCGGAAATGAAAAACTGTTTTTT
>TRBJ2-1|TRBD2|NA|TRBV24-1
CATSSGSFYNEQFF
TGTGCCACCTCTAGCGGGAGTTTTTACAATGAGCAGTTCTTC
>TRBJ2-7|NA|NA|TRBV10-1
CASSNSVYEQYF
TGCGCCAGCAGTAACTCCGTCTACGAGCAGTACTTC
>TRBJ2-5|NA|NA|TRBV25-1
CASSALGGRLDEETQYF
TGTGCCAGCAGCGCCCTGGGAGGAAGACTAGACGAGGAGACCCAGTACTTC
>TRBJ1-1|NA|once|TRBV28
CASSLPGMNTEAFF
TGTGCCAGCAGTTTACCAGGCATGAACACTGAAGCTTTCTTT
>TRBJ2-7|TRBD1|NA|TRBV6-6
CASRKQGSRPYEQYF
TGTGCCAGCAGAAAACAGGGGTCCCGTCCTTACGAGCAGTACTTC
>TRBJ2-6|TRBD1|NA|TRBV30
CAWRPGGSGANVLTF
TGTGCCTGGAGGCCAGGGGGCTCTGGGGCCAACGTCCTGACTTTC
>TRBJ2-2|TRBD1|NA|TRBV6-1
CASSEGQGAPGELFF
TGTGCCAGCAGTGAAGGACAGGGGGCGCCCGGGGAGCTGTTTTTT
>TRBJ1-3|NA|NA|TRBV10-3
CAISTSGAPSGNTIYF
TGTGCCATCAGTACCTCAGGGGCACCCTCTGGAAACACCATATATTTT
>TRBJ1-1|NA|NA|TRBV29-1
CSVVGFNTEAFF
TGCAGCGTTGTCGGGTTTAACACTGAAGCTTTCTTT
>TRBJ1-1|TRBD1|NA|TRBV27
CASRLTGVTEAFF
TGTGCCAGCAGATTGACAGGGGTCACTGAAGCTTTCTTT
>TRBJ1-5|TRBD1|NA|TRBV28
CAAGTALYSNQPQHF
TGTGCCGCAGGGACAGCACTTTATAGCAATCAGCCCCAGCATTTT
>TRBJ1-1|NA|NA|TRBV2
CASSDNYVTEAFF
TGTGCCAGCAGTGATAACTACGTGACTGAAGCTTTCTTT
>TRBJ1-4|NA|once|TRBV19
CASSIDRTDEKLFF
TGTGCCAGTAGTATAGATAGGACAGACGAAAAACTGTTTTTT
>TRBJ2-7|TRBD1|NA|TRBV27
CASKMGQSLSYEQYF
TGTGCCAGCAAAATGGGACAGAGCCTCTCCTACGAGCAGTACTTC
>TRBJ1-4|NA|once|TRBV18
CASSLGTSIPRDGKLFF
TGTGCCAGCTCACTCGGGACATCCATCCCCCGTGACGGAAAACTGTTTTTT
>TRBJ1-2|NA|NA|TRBV14
CASSQDLGGYGYTF
TGTGCCAGCAGCCAAGATTTGGGGGGCTATGGCTACACCTTC